This TCR beta chain is from a study of CXCR3-negative and CXCR3-positive naive CD8 T cells. Overall study results and limits: CXCR3-positive naive cells carried more hydrophobic TRB CDR3s than CXCR3-negative ones. Diversity ran similarly high across both naive subsets but far lower in memory CD8+ cells.

Germline V gene data show CDR1 as LGHNT and CDR2 as FRNRAP. This CDR3 is 13 amino acids long. By phenotype, naive CD8+ T cells were CD45RO-CCR7+CD27+CD95-. As regards this clonotype: What it binds is not known.

5' RACE with UMI labels generated the TRB cDNA libraries. TCRdb re-called the 5' RACE reads and catalogs CDR3 proteins one per entry, DNA excluded. This sample lists roughly 89,000 distinct CDR3 sequences; its ten largest clones have around 0.99%. V gene TRBV12-5 combines with J gene TRBJ1-1; no DNA is available, so the TRBD1 call from TCRdb remains unchecked. Material: naive CXCR3- CD8+ T cells from blood. As to subset: CD45RO-CCR7+CD27+CD95- naive CD8+ T cells lacking CXCR3 (TNR3-). The clonotype originates from a human donor in good health. Some clones in this sample may be carry-over from other donors' samples. CDR3 sequence: CASGRDTTDEAFF.